This T cell receptor beta chain was identified in a study of cytomegalovirus exposure and HLA in healthy donors. PCR involved 60 Vbeta and 13 Jbeta primers. Clones were sequenced by immunoSEQ multiplex PCR, and TCRdb holds only the in-frame ones, with some missing. Of some 110,000 clones listed, about 80% are singletons. The CDR3 runs to 14 residues. Trimming left V 5 bases short and J 0 bases short, with 11 bases between. Germline CDR1 SGHTA, CDR2 FQGNSA. The gene calls are TRBV7-2 and TRBJ2-7; D possibly corresponds to TRBD2 (5 bases). The TCR comes from a man aged 35 to 55 in good health and CMV-seronegative. The source material was PBMCs. The CDR3 region is CASSAAGLSYEQYF. CDR3 sequence (DNA): TGTGCCAGCAGCGCGGCGGGCCTCTCCTACGAGCAGTACTTC.